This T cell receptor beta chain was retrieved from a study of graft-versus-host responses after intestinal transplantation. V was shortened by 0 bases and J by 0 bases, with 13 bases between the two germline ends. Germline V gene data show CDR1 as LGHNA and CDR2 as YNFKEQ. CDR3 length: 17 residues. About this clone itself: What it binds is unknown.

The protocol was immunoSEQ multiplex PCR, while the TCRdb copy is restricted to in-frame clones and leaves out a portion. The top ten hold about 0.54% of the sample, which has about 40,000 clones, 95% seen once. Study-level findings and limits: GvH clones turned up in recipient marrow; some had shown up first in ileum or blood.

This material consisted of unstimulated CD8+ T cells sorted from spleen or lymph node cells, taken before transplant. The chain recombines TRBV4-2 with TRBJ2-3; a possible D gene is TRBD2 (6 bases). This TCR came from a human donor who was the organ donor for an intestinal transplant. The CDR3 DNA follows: TGTGCCAGCAGCCAAGAGGACTACAGAACTAGCACAGATACGCAGTATTTT. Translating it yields CASSQEDYRTSTDTQYF.